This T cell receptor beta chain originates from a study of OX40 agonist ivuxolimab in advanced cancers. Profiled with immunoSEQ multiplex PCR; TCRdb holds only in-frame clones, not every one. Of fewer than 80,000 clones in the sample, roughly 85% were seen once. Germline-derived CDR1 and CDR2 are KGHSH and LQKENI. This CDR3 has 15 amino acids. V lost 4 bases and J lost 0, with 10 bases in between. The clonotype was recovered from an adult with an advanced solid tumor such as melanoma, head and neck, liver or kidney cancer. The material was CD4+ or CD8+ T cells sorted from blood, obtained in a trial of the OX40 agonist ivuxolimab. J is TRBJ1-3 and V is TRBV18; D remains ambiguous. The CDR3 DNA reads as TGTGCCAGCTCACAGGAACCATACTCTGGAAACACCATATATTTT. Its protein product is CASSQEPYSGNTIYF.